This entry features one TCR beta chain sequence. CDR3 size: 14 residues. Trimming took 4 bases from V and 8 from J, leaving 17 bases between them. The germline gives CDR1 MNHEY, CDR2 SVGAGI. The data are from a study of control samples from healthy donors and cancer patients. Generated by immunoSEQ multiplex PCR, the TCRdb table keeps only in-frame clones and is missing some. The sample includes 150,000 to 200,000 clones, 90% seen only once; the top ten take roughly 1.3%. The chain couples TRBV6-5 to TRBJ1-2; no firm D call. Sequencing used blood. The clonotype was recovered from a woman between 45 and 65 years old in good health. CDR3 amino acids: CASSSINQAGGYTF. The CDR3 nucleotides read TGTGCCAGCAGTTCAATAAACCAGGCGGGCGGCTACACCTTC.